These T cell receptor beta chains were read from a single sample in a study of cytomegalovirus exposure and HLA in healthy donors. Using immunoSEQ multiplex PCR, the repertoire was profiled, and TCRdb retains in-frame clones only, with some absent. Of some 200,000 clones in the sample, around 86% were seen once. The specimen sequenced was PBMCs. These receptors came from a woman aged 18-29 years in good health and CMV-seronegative. The CDR3 runs from the conserved cysteine through the conserved F or W. Each record gives: J gene, clone size, V gene, D gene, CDR3 protein, CDR3 DNA. A D gene is named only where the DNA matches it firmly. Rows give clone size only sometimes, using once, few, many, or a class for an expanded clone.

>TRBJ2-3|.|TRBV25-1|TRBD2
CASSEFSGGAPDTQYF
TGTGCCAGCAGTGAATTCAGCGGGGGGGCCCCAGATACGCAGTATTTT
>TRBJ2-7|.|TRBV21-1|.
CASSLLAYRYEQYF
TGTGCCAGCAGCCTTCTAGCGTATCGCTACGAGCAGTACTTC
>TRBJ2-7|.|TRBV6-5|.
CASREDSSYEQYF
TGTGCCAGCAGGGAAGACAGCTCCTACGAGCAGTACTTC
>TRBJ2-1|.|TRBV27|TRBD1
CASSIPGQGVNEQFF
TGTGCCAGCAGTATCCCGGGACAGGGGGTAAATGAGCAGTTCTTC
>TRBJ2-5|.|TRBV10-1|TRBD2
CATRRMAGEETQYF
TGCGCCACCAGAAGGATGGCGGGAGAAGAGACCCAGTACTTC
>TRBJ2-7|.|TRBV5-6|TRBD1
CASKETGVPYEQYF
TGTGCCAGCAAGGAGACAGGGGTTCCCTACGAGCAGTACTTC
>TRBJ2-1|once|TRBV19|TRBD2
CASSKASGRSGNEQFF
TGTGCCAGTAGTAAGGCTAGCGGGAGATCAGGCAATGAGCAGTTCTTC
>TRBJ2-3|.|TRBV15|.
CATSTKGNTIQNTDTQYF
TGTGCCACCAGCACAAAGGGGAATACTATACAAAACACAGATACGCAGTATTTT
>TRBJ2-7|.|TRBV28|.
CASSLIESYEQYF
TGTGCCAGCAGTTTGATAGAGTCCTACGAGCAGTACTTC
>TRBJ1-5|.|TRBV28|.
CASGQVGQPQHF
TGTGCCAGCGGTCAGGTTGGTCAGCCCCAGCATTTT
>TRBJ2-7|.|TRBV6-5|TRBD1
CASSYSGTGYEQYF
TGTGCCAGCAGTTACTCGGGGACAGGCTACGAGCAGTACTTC
>TRBJ1-6|.|TRBV19|.
CASRDKNNSPLHF
TGTGCCAGTCGGGACAAAAACAATTCACCCCTCCACTTT
>TRBJ1-6|few|TRBV13|.
CASSLARGRARNSPLHF
TGTGCCAGCAGCTTAGCTCGGGGGAGGGCGCGAAATTCACCCCTCCACTTT
>TRBJ2-5|.|TRBV27|.
CASHPMGGLVQETQYF
TGTGCCAGCCATCCTATGGGGGGGCTGGTCCAAGAGACCCAGTACTTC
>TRBJ2-7|.|TRBV7-9|TRBD1
CASSSWGQGLSYEQYF
TGTGCCAGCAGCTCATGGGGACAGGGGCTTTCCTACGAGCAGTACTTC
>TRBJ2-3|.|TRBV2|.
CASSEQLGADTQYF
TGTGCCAGCAGTGAGCAATTAGGAGCAGATACGCAGTATTTT
>TRBJ2-2|.|TRBV25-1|TRBD1
CASRGQTTGELFF
TGTGCCAGCAGGGGACAGACCACCGGGGAGCTGTTTTTT
>TRBJ1-6|.|TRBV11-3|TRBD1
CASSLGTGMNSPLHF
TGTGCCAGCAGCTTAGGGACAGGGATGAATTCACCCCTCCACTTT
>TRBJ2-1|.|TRBV27|.
CASTRGARSYNEQFF
TGTGCCAGCACCAGGGGGGCAAGGAGTTACAATGAGCAGTTCTTC
>TRBJ2-5|.|TRBV7-6|TRBD2
CASSLAQGLAGNQETQYF
TGTGCCAGCAGCTTAGCGCAGGGACTAGCGGGGAATCAAGAGACCCAGTACTTC
>TRBJ2-7|once|TRBV19|TRBD1
CASSTDRGLYEQYF
TGTGCCAGTAGTACCGACAGGGGGCTGTACGAGCAGTACTTC
>TRBJ1-2|once|TRBV5-8|TRBD1
CASSGTGSANYGYTF
TGTGCCAGCAGCGGGACAGGGTCGGCTAACTATGGCTACACCTTC
>TRBJ1-5|.|TRBV15|TRBD1
CATSRGLDRADQPQHF
TGTGCCACCAGCAGAGGCTTGGACAGGGCAGATCAGCCCCAGCATTTT
>TRBJ2-7|few|TRBV5-1|.
CASSLGQAVREQYF
TGCGCCAGCAGCTTGGGACAGGCCGTTAGGGAGCAGTACTTC
>TRBJ1-4|.|TRBV28|.
CASSLFGPGRVEKLFF
TGTGCCAGCAGTTTATTTGGGCCAGGTCGCGTTGAAAAACTGTTTTTT
>TRBJ1-1|.|TRBV30|.
CAGATVNTEAFF
TGTGCCGGGGCTACAGTGAACACTGAAGCTTTCTTT
>TRBJ2-7|.|TRBV13|TRBD1
CASSLVGTGWGEQYF
TGTGCCAGCAGCTTAGTCGGGACAGGGTGGGGCGAGCAGTACTTC
>TRBJ1-2|.|TRBV27|.
CASSIQGFSYGYTF
TGTGCCAGCAGTATCCAGGGGTTTAGTTATGGCTACACCTTC
>TRBJ2-2|.|TRBV15|TRBD1
CATSHGQGGAGELFF
TGTGCCACCAGCCACGGACAGGGAGGAGCCGGGGAGCTGTTTTTT
>TRBJ2-3|.|TRBV6-4|.
CASSPLSSPTDTQYF
TGTGCCAGCAGCCCCCTGAGTAGCCCCACAGATACGCAGTATTTT
>TRBJ2-5|.|TRBV5-4|TRBD1
CASRQTGGETQYF
TGTGCCAGCAGACAGACAGGGGGGGAGACCCAGTACTTC
>TRBJ1-2|.|TRBV7-9|TRBD1
CASSLGRTGGEDGYTF
TGTGCCAGCAGCTTAGGGAGGACAGGGGGCGAGGATGGCTACACCTTC